These T cell receptor beta chains were read from a single sample in a study of CD8+CD57+ T cells in acquired aplastic anemia. TCRdb reprocessed the reads via MiXCR and lists one record per CDR3 protein. The sample yields roughly 180,000 distinct CDR3 sequences, nearly 65% seen once. Material for sequencing was sorted CD4+, CD8+, or CD8+CD57+ T cells (not recorded which) from PBMCs. The receptors come from a human donor with aplastic anemia. Each CDR3 is given without its conserved first and last residue.

12	TRBV10-3	TRBJ2-7	AIGTSLAGVEQY
12	TRBV5-1	TRBJ1-1	ASSLGQMNTEAF
11	TRBV10-3	TRBJ1-1	AINRVLNTEAF
14	TRBV3-1	TRBJ1-2	ASSQLFRDGVEGYT
11	TRBV29-1	TRBJ1-2	SVMGAGKHGYT
10	TRBV24-1	TRBJ2-3	ATSAITDTQY
16	TRBV7-9	TRBJ2-1	ASSRGGKRGYLDNEQF
11	TRBV29-1	TRBJ2-7	SVWDRGFSEQY
13	TRBV15	TRBJ1-2	ATSRERQGAGGYT
10	TRBV20-1	TRBJ1-1	SATTKNTEAF
14	TRBV12-3/TRBV12-4	TRBJ2-7	ASSPSTGDRGYEQY
11	TRBV7-3	TRBJ2-1	ASSPNGAGTAF
15	TRBV3-1	TRBJ2-7	ASSQEGLARGRLEQY
11	TRBV7-2	TRBJ1-1	ASSSDRESEAF
11	TRBV7-9	TRBJ2-3	ASSLSNSDTQY
13	TRBV29-1	TRBJ2-1	SVGVATQRYNEQF
11	TRBV9	TRBJ2-1	ASSESSGYEQF
13	TRBV6-6	TRBJ1-3	ASSQSRGSGNTIY
12	TRBV29-1	TRBJ2-1	SVERGATYNEQF
12	TRBV6-4	TRBJ2-3	ASSVQGTTDTQY
13	TRBV7-2	TRBJ2-6	ASSSTPSGANVLT
11	TRBV7-9	TRBJ2-5	ASSLQDWETQY
13	TRBV20-1	TRBJ2-1	SARPASGVYNEQF
14	TRBV12-3/TRBV12-4	TRBJ2-3	ASTGSVVHVADTQY
11	TRBV10-3	TRBJ1-2	AISSGPEGGYT
10	TRBV2	TRBJ1-1	ASKIMNTEAF
13	TRBV7-2	TRBJ2-7	ASSSSSGGTYEQY
11	TRBV6-1	TRBJ1-1	ASRGTGNTEAF
15	TRBV7-3	TRBJ2-7	ASSLGGLAGSSYEQY
14	TRBV7-2	TRBJ2-2	ASSLDRPRDTGELF
12	TRBV19	TRBJ1-1	AGSIATTTTEAF
12	TRBV12-3/TRBV12-4	TRBJ1-2	ASSPGDLLYGYT
13	TRBV7-2	TRBJ2-1	ASSFGQGPNTEQF
12	TRBV29-1	TRBJ1-2	SIRDRGLYGGYT
8	TRBV2	TRBJ2-7	ASSNYEQY
11	TRBV15	TRBJ2-7	ATSRDSAYEQY
10	TRBV7-9	TRBJ1-1	ASSFYNDVAF